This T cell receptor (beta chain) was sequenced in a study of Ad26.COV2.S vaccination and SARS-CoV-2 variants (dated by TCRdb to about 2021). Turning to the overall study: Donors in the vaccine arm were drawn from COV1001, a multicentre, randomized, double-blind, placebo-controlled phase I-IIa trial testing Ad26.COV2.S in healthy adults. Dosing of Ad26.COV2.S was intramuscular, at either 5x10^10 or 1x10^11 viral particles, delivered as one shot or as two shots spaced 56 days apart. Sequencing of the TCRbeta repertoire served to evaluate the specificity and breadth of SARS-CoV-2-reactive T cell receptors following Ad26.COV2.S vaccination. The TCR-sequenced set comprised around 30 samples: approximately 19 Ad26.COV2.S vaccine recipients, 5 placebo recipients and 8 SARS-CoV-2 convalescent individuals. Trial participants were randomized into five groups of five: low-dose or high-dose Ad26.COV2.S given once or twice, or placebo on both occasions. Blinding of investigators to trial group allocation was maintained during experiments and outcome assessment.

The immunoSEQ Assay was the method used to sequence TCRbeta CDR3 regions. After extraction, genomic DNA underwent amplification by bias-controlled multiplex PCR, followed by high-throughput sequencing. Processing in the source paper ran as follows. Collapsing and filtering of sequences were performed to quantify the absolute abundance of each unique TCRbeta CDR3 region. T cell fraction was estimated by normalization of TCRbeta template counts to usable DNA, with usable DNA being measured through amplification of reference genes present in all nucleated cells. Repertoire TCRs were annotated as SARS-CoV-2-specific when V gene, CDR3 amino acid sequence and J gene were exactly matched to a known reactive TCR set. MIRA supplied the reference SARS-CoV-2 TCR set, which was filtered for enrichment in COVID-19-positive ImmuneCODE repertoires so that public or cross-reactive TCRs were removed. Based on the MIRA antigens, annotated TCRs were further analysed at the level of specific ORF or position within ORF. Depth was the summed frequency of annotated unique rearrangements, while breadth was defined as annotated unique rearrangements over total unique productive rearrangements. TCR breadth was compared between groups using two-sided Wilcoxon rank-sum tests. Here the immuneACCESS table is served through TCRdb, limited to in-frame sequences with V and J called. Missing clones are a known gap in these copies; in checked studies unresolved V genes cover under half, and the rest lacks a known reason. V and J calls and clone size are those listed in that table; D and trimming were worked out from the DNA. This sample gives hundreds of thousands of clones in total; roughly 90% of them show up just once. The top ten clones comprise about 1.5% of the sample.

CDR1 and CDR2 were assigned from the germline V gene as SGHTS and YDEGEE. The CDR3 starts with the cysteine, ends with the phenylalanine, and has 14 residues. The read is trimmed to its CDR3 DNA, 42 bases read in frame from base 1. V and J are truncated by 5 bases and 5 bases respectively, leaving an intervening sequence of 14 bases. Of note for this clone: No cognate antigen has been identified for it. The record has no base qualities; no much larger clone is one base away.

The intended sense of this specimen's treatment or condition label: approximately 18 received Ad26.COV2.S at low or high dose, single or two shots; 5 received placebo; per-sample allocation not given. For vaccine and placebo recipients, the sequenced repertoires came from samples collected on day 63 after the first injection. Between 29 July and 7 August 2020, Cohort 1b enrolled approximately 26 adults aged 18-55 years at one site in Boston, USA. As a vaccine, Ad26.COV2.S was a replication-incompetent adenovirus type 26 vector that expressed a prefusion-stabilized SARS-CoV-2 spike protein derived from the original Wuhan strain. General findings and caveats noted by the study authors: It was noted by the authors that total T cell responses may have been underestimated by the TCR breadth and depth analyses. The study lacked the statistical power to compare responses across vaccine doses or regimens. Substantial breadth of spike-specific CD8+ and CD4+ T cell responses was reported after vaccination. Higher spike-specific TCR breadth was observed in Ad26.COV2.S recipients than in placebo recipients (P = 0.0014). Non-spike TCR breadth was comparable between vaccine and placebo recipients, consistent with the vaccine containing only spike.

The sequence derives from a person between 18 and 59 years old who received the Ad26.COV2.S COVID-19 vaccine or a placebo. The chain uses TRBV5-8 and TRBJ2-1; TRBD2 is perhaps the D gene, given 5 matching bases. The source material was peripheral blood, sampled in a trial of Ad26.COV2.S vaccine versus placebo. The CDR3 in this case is CASRRRAEDNEQFF. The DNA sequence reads TGTGCCAGCAGGAGGCGGGCGGAAGACAATGAGCAGTTCTTC.